Listed below are T cell receptor beta chains from one sample, sequenced in a study of early T cells in non-severe SARS-CoV-2 infection. TCRdb re-derived calls from the 5' RACE reads in MiXCR, one entry per CDR3 protein. This table holds about 80,000 distinct CDR3 sequences, 9.5% to 15% found once. Specimen: whole blood. The receptor set was obtained from an adult who was a healthcare worker with PCR-confirmed SARS-CoV-2 infection or an uninfected control (not recorded which). The CDR3 runs from the conserved cysteine through the conserved F or W. D genes are given only for firm matches. The size field is filled for only some rows; it gives once, few, many or a size class.

J gene: TRBJ1-2; V gene: TRBV19; D gene: TRBD1; clone size: many; CDR3 DNA: TGTGCCACCCGACAGGGGGCGGCTGGCTACACCTTC; CDR3 protein: CATRQGAAGYTF
J gene: TRBJ1-2; V gene: TRBV20-1; D gene: NA; clone size: few; CDR3 DNA: TGCAGTGCTAGAGAACAGCGGAACTATGGCTACACCTTC; CDR3 protein: CSAREQRNYGYTF
J gene: TRBJ2-2; V gene: TRBV28; D gene: TRBD2; clone size: NA; CDR3 DNA: TGTGCCAGCATTCCCAGCGGGAGAGGTGGTCCCGGGGAGCTGTTTTTT; CDR3 protein: CASIPSGRGGPGELFF
J gene: TRBJ2-1; V gene: TRBV10-3; D gene: TRBD2; clone size: many; CDR3 DNA: TGTGCCATCAGTGAACGGGAACTAGCGGCCTCCTACAATGAGCAGTTCTTC; CDR3 protein: CAISERELAASYNEQFF
J gene: TRBJ2-1; V gene: TRBV28; D gene: NA; clone size: few; CDR3 DNA: TGTGCCAGCAGTCAAAGGTATGAGCAGTTCTTC; CDR3 protein: CASSQRYEQFF
J gene: TRBJ1-2; V gene: TRBV14; D gene: NA; clone size: NA; CDR3 DNA: TGTGCCAGCAGCCAAAACCAGAAATATGGCTACACCTTC; CDR3 protein: CASSQNQKYGYTF
J gene: TRBJ2-3; V gene: TRBV7-9; D gene: NA; clone size: NA; CDR3 DNA: TGTGCCAGCAGCTTAGGGGGTCCCAATACGCAGTATTTT; CDR3 protein: CASSLGGPNTQYF
J gene: TRBJ2-2; V gene: TRBV27; D gene: NA; clone size: NA; CDR3 DNA: TGTGCCAGCAGTCTGACCCACACCGGGGAGCTGTTTTTT; CDR3 protein: CASSLTHTGELFF
J gene: TRBJ2-2; V gene: TRBV20-1; D gene: TRBD2; clone size: few; CDR3 DNA: TGCAGTGCTCCGACTAGCGGGAGGTTCGGGGAGCTGTTTTTT; CDR3 protein: CSAPTSGRFGELFF
J gene: TRBJ1-5; V gene: TRBV2; D gene: NA; clone size: many; CDR3 DNA: TGTGCCAGCAGTGAAGGGGTCGTCTATAGCAATCAGCCCCAGCATTTT; CDR3 protein: CASSEGVVYSNQPQHF
J gene: TRBJ1-1; V gene: TRBV10-2; D gene: NA; clone size: NA; CDR3 DNA: TGCGCCAGCAGTGAGTCCGGGGGGCGGACCACTGAAGCTTTCTTT; CDR3 protein: CASSESGGRTTEAFF
J gene: TRBJ2-3; V gene: TRBV11-2; D gene: TRBD2; clone size: medium-sized; CDR3 DNA: TGTGCCAGCAGACTGGCGCGGGGGGGAGCGGGAGACAAAGATACGCAGTATTTT; CDR3 protein: CASRLARGGAGDKDTQYF
J gene: TRBJ2-3; V gene: TRBV19; D gene: NA; clone size: many; CDR3 DNA: TGTGCCAGTAGTATGGGTAGCGCAGATACGCAGTATTTT; CDR3 protein: CASSMGSADTQYF
J gene: TRBJ2-7; V gene: TRBV25-1; D gene: NA; clone size: few; CDR3 DNA: TGTGCCAGTGGTAGGGGACATCCCTACGAGCAGTACTTC; CDR3 protein: CASGRGHPYEQYF
J gene: TRBJ2-4; V gene: TRBV11-2; D gene: TRBD1; clone size: NA; CDR3 DNA: TGTGCCAGCAGCAGGGGGACAGAGGGGATGGCCAAAAACATTCAGTACTTC; CDR3 protein: CASSRGTEGMAKNIQYF
J gene: TRBJ1-1; V gene: TRBV5-5; D gene: NA; clone size: many; CDR3 DNA: TGTGCCAGCAGCTTAACAGGGACCACTGAAGCTTTCTTT; CDR3 protein: CASSLTGTTEAFF
J gene: TRBJ2-5; V gene: TRBV6-6; D gene: NA; clone size: many; CDR3 DNA: TGTGCCAGCAGCCGGGGACTGCAAGAGACCCAGTACTTC; CDR3 protein: CASSRGLQETQYF
J gene: TRBJ2-1; V gene: TRBV29-1; D gene: TRBD2; clone size: many; CDR3 DNA: TGCAGCGTTGAAGGCACTAGCGGGAGAAGGAATGAGCAGTTCTTC; CDR3 protein: CSVEGTSGRRNEQFF
J gene: TRBJ2-7; V gene: TRBV14; D gene: NA; clone size: NA; CDR3 DNA: TGTGCCAGCAGCCACCTGAGCGGGTCCTACGAGCAGTACTTC; CDR3 protein: CASSHLSGSYEQYF
J gene: TRBJ2-3; V gene: TRBV20-1; D gene: NA; clone size: NA; CDR3 DNA: TGCAGCGCAACGCCCCCTGCAGATACGCAGTATTTT; CDR3 protein: CSATPPADTQYF
J gene: TRBJ2-1; V gene: TRBV20-1; D gene: NA; clone size: few; CDR3 DNA: TGCAGTGCTAGAGTTTCCGGGATCTCGGGTGGGAATGAGCAGTTCTTC; CDR3 protein: CSARVSGISGGNEQFF
J gene: TRBJ2-3; V gene: TRBV20-1; D gene: TRBD1; clone size: few; CDR3 DNA: TGCAGTGCATACCGACAGGGAATCCCCACAGATACGCAGTATTTT; CDR3 protein: CSAYRQGIPTDTQYF
J gene: TRBJ2-2; V gene: TRBV7-6; D gene: NA; clone size: few; CDR3 DNA: TGTGCCAGCAGACGGGACACCGGGGAGCTGTTTTTT; CDR3 protein: CASRRDTGELFF
J gene: TRBJ2-7; V gene: TRBV20-1; D gene: NA; clone size: many; CDR3 DNA: TGCAGTGCTAGAGGGGCCAGCTCCTACGAGCAGTACTTC; CDR3 protein: CSARGASSYEQYF
J gene: TRBJ2-1; V gene: TRBV6-1; D gene: NA; clone size: NA; CDR3 DNA: TGTGCCAGCAGGCGGGGCAATGAGCAGTTCTTC; CDR3 protein: CASRRGNEQFF
J gene: TRBJ2-1; V gene: TRBV24-1; D gene: TRBD1; clone size: many; CDR3 DNA: TGTGCCACCACCCGAGGTGGGACAGGGGCTGTCAATGAGCAGTTCTTC; CDR3 protein: CATTRGGTGAVNEQFF
J gene: TRBJ2-1; V gene: TRBV24-1; D gene: NA; clone size: NA; CDR3 DNA: TGTGCCACCAGTGATTCAAAGAGGTACAATGAGCAGTTCTTC; CDR3 protein: CATSDSKRYNEQFF
J gene: TRBJ1-5; V gene: TRBV6-5; D gene: NA; clone size: many; CDR3 DNA: TGTGCCAGCAGTTACCAGGGGCTGGGTCAGCCCCAGCATTTT; CDR3 protein: CASSYQGLGQPQHF
J gene: TRBJ2-1; V gene: TRBV30; D gene: NA; clone size: many; CDR3 DNA: TGTGCCTGGAGTGTCCCCTCCTACAATGAGCAGTTCTTC; CDR3 protein: CAWSVPSYNEQFF
J gene: TRBJ2-1; V gene: TRBV2; D gene: NA; clone size: NA; CDR3 DNA: TGTGCCAGCTCTGTCAGCGGACCCCTGGCCAATGAGCAGTTCTTC; CDR3 protein: CASSVSGPLANEQFF
J gene: TRBJ2-7; V gene: TRBV11-2; D gene: NA; clone size: few; CDR3 DNA: TGTGCCAGCAGCCCCCGACACGAGCAGTACTTC; CDR3 protein: CASSPRHEQYF
J gene: TRBJ2-5; V gene: TRBV18; D gene: NA; clone size: many; CDR3 DNA: TGTGCCAGCTCACCTCAAGAGACCCAGTACTTC; CDR3 protein: CASSPQETQYF
J gene: TRBJ2-1; V gene: TRBV5-1; D gene: NA; clone size: NA; CDR3 DNA: TGCGCCAGCAGCGTAGCGAAAACCTACAATGAGCAGTTCTTC; CDR3 protein: CASSVAKTYNEQFF
J gene: TRBJ2-7; V gene: TRBV9; D gene: NA; clone size: few; CDR3 DNA: TGTGCCAGCAGCGTAGGCCCGAAGGCCTACGAGCAGTACTTC; CDR3 protein: CASSVGPKAYEQYF
J gene: TRBJ2-5; V gene: TRBV24-1; D gene: TRBD1; clone size: few; CDR3 DNA: TGTGCCACCAGTGATTTAGAGACAGGGGAAGAGACCCAGTACTTC; CDR3 protein: CATSDLETGEETQYF
J gene: TRBJ2-5; V gene: TRBV29-1; D gene: TRBD1; clone size: few; CDR3 DNA: TGCAGCGTGGTCCCGGGACAGGGCGTCGTGACCCAGTACTTC; CDR3 protein: CSVVPGQGVVTQYF
J gene: TRBJ1-1; V gene: TRBV18; D gene: NA; clone size: NA; CDR3 DNA: TGTGCCAGCTTGTCGACAAGGAACACTGAAGCTTTCTTT; CDR3 protein: CASLSTRNTEAFF
J gene: TRBJ1-4; V gene: TRBV12-2; D gene: NA; clone size: many; CDR3 DNA: TGTGCAAGTCGAAGTAGGACATTAGCTAATGAAAAACTGTTTTTT; CDR3 protein: CASRSRTLANEKLFF
J gene: TRBJ1-5; V gene: TRBV2; D gene: NA; clone size: few; CDR3 DNA: TGTGCCAGCAGTGAAAGGGCGACCTATAGCAATCAGCCCCAGCATTTT; CDR3 protein: CASSERATYSNQPQHF
J gene: TRBJ2-7; V gene: TRBV7-2; D gene: TRBD1; clone size: NA; CDR3 DNA: TGTGCCAGCAGCTTAACACCGGGACAGGGGGCAAACGAGCAGTACTTC; CDR3 protein: CASSLTPGQGANEQYF
J gene: TRBJ2-3; V gene: TRBV20-1; D gene: NA; clone size: many; CDR3 DNA: TGCAGTGCCGCACTCGGGGGCACAGATACGCAGTATTTT; CDR3 protein: CSAALGGTDTQYF
J gene: TRBJ2-3; V gene: TRBV5-1; D gene: TRBD1; clone size: NA; CDR3 DNA: TGCGCCAGCAGCTTTATCGGGACAGCCCACACAGATACGCAGTATTTT; CDR3 protein: CASSFIGTAHTDTQYF
J gene: TRBJ1-4; V gene: TRBV5-4; D gene: NA; clone size: NA; CDR3 DNA: TGTGCCAGCAGCTTGGACAAGAATGAAAAACTGTTTTTT; CDR3 protein: CASSLDKNEKLFF
J gene: TRBJ2-1; V gene: TRBV6-1; D gene: TRBD2; clone size: many; CDR3 DNA: TGTGCCAGCACTTCGCTAGCGGGAGGCCGAATGAAGAATGAGCAGTTCTTC; CDR3 protein: CASTSLAGGRMKNEQFF
J gene: TRBJ2-1; V gene: TRBV5-1; D gene: NA; clone size: few; CDR3 DNA: TGCGCCAGCAGCTTGGAGGCGGGATCCTACAATGAGCAGTTCTTC; CDR3 protein: CASSLEAGSYNEQFF
J gene: TRBJ1-6; V gene: TRBV29-1; D gene: NA; clone size: few; CDR3 DNA: TGCAGCGTGTCAGGGGAGTTGGGTTCACCCCTCCACTTT; CDR3 protein: CSVSGELGSPLHF
J gene: TRBJ2-3; V gene: TRBV3-1; D gene: NA; clone size: NA; CDR3 DNA: TGTGCCAGCAGCCAAGACCTATTCACAGATACGCAGTATTTT; CDR3 protein: CASSQDLFTDTQYF
J gene: TRBJ1-5; V gene: TRBV7-9; D gene: TRBD1; clone size: many; CDR3 DNA: TGTGCCAGCAGCTTAGGTGGTCGGCAGGGGGCTGATCAGCCCCAGCATTTT; CDR3 protein: CASSLGGRQGADQPQHF
J gene: TRBJ2-5; V gene: TRBV12-3/TRBV12-4; D gene: TRBD2; clone size: few; CDR3 DNA: TGTGCCAGCAGTTTAACGGGGGGAAAGTTCGAGACCCAGTACTTC; CDR3 protein: CASSLTGGKFETQYF
J gene: TRBJ1-2; V gene: TRBV7-9; D gene: NA; clone size: many; CDR3 DNA: TGTGCCAGCAGCTTAGTTCTGGGAGACTATGGCTACACCTTC; CDR3 protein: CASSLVLGDYGYTF
J gene: TRBJ2-7; V gene: TRBV19; D gene: NA; clone size: few; CDR3 DNA: TGTGCCAGTAGTAATGTAGCGGAAGTGGGATACGAGCAGTACTTC; CDR3 protein: CASSNVAEVGYEQYF
J gene: TRBJ2-7; V gene: TRBV29-1; D gene: NA; clone size: many; CDR3 DNA: TGCAGCGTTAACCGACAGGACCCCTACGAGCAGTACTTC; CDR3 protein: CSVNRQDPYEQYF
J gene: TRBJ2-7; V gene: TRBV20-1; D gene: NA; clone size: NA; CDR3 DNA: TGCAGTGCTAGGGAGGGGGCCTACGAGCAGTACTTC; CDR3 protein: CSAREGAYEQYF
J gene: TRBJ2-6; V gene: TRBV28; D gene: NA; clone size: few; CDR3 DNA: TGTGCCAGCAGTCGTTCCGAAGTCTCTGGGGCCAACGTCCTGACTTTC; CDR3 protein: CASSRSEVSGANVLTF
J gene: TRBJ1-2; V gene: TRBV5-1; D gene: TRBD1; clone size: NA; CDR3 DNA: TGCGCCAGCAGCTTGGAGGACAGGGTTAATGGCTACACCTTC; CDR3 protein: CASSLEDRVNGYTF
J gene: TRBJ2-3; V gene: TRBV4-2; D gene: TRBD2; clone size: many; CDR3 DNA: TGTGCCAGCAGCCAATGGTCCCTAGCGGAATCAGATACGCAGTATTTT; CDR3 protein: CASSQWSLAESDTQYF
J gene: TRBJ2-1; V gene: TRBV4-1; D gene: NA; clone size: few; CDR3 DNA: TGCGCCAGCAGCCAAGATAGCAGGGACAACAATGAGCAGTTCTTC; CDR3 protein: CASSQDSRDNNEQFF